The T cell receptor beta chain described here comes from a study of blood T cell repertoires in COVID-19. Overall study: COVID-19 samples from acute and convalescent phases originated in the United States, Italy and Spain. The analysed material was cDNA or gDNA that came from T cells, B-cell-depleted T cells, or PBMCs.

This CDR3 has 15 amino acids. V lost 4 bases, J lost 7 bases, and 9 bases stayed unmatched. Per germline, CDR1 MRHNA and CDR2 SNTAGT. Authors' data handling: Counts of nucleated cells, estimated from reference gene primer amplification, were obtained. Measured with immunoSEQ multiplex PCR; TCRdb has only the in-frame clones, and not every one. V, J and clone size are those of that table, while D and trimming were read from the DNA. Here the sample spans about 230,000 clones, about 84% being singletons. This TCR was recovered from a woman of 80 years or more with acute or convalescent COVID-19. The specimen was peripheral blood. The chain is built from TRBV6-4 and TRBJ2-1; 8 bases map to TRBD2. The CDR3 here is CASSVEAGVSNEQFF. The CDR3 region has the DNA TGTGCCAGCAGTGTTGAAGCGGGAGTGTCTAATGAGCAGTTCTTC.